Each of the 14 T cell receptor beta chains below was sequenced from the same sample in a study of regulatory T cells in long-lasting Graves disease. As for time point: persistent/refractory GD, antithyroid drugs over 5 years with positive TRAb. PBMCs were the source of the RNA used for TCR sequencing. CDR3-region Arm-PCR and iRepertoire HTBI primers produced the TCR beta libraries. TCRdb reanalysed the multiplex PCR reads using MiXCR and keeps one entry per CDR3 protein. The sample contains some 440,000 distinct CDR3 sequences, roughly 20% of which appear only once. The sequencing here drew on peripheral blood mononuclear cells (PBMCs), taken when the disease was refractory, from a patient treated with antithyroid drugs. These receptors originate from a female donor with Graves disease.

This clonotype was counted ten times or more. V is TRBV9 and J is TRBJ2-2, with 10 bases that match TRBD1. This CDR3 comprises 16 residues. Germline V gene data show CDR1 as SGDLS and CDR2 as YYNGEE. J lost 6 bases, V lost 0 bases, and 5 bases had no gene match. As DNA, the CDR3 is TGTGCCAGCAGCGTAGTTGGGACAGGGGATGCCGGGGAGCTGTTTTTT. Its translation is CASSVVGTGDAGELFF.

V gene TRBV28 combines with J gene TRBJ2-1, with D possibly TRBD2 on 6 matching bases. The CDR3 extends over 14 amino acids. CDR1 and CDR2 from the germline V gene are MDHEN and SYDVKM. Trimming cost V 7 bases and J 8 bases, with 18 bases left between them. The DNA for the CDR3 is TGTGCCAGCAACGAGGAGGGACTTGTCTATGAGCAGTTCTTC. It translates to CASNEEGLVYEQFF.

The sample holds a few counts of this clonotype. Mismatch with germline at one junction end may stem from a read error. V is TRBV7-7 and J is TRBJ2-2; TRBD1 aligns across 7 bases. Germline lookup yields CDR1 SSHAT and CDR2 FNYEAQ (reference sequence). CDR3 length: 17 amino acids. Here the CDR3 DNA reads TGTGCTAGCAGCTCAAAGTGGGGGACAGAAGGGACCGGGGAGCTGTTTTTT. It encodes CASSSKWGTEGTGELFF.

This clonotype was found a few times. The J gene is TRBJ1-5, the V gene TRBV19; no firm D call. CDR1 LNHDA and CDR2 SQIVND come from the germline V gene (reference sequence). The CDR3 is 17 residues long. V was pared by 0 bases and J by 4 bases, with 16 bases between. The CDR3 DNA follows: TGTGCCAGTAGTATAGATGTGGGCAGGTCCGCAAATCAGCCCCAGCATTTT. Translation gives CASSIDVGRSANQPQHF. Together with reference TRBV19 and TRBJ1-5, the CDR3 gives the full variable domain: DGGITQSPKYLFRKEGQNVTLSCEQNLNHDAMYWYRQDPGQGLRLIYYSQIVNDFQKGDIAEGYSVSREKKESFPLTVTSAQKNPTAFYLCASSIDVGRSANQPQHFGDGTRLSIL.

At least ten counts were recorded for this clonotype. This rearrangement joins TRBV29-1 to TRBJ1-2; D unclear. Germline assignment: CDR1 SQVTM and CDR2 ANQGSEA. V lost 1 base and J 4 bases, leaving 7 bases between the germline ends. The CDR3 has 12 amino acids. The CDR3 region is CSVEGAVYGYTF. The CDR3 DNA reads as TGCAGCGTTGAAGGGGCTGTCTATGGCTACACCTTC.

This clonotype was counted ten times or more. The chain has TRBV11-1 and TRBJ1-2; D possibly corresponds to TRBD1 (5 bases). The length of the CDR3 is 12 residues. With 5 bases removed from V and 4 bases from J, the gap between germline ends came to 8 bases. From germline, CDR1 is SGHAT and CDR2 FQDESV (reference sequence). CDR3 residues: CASSADSYGYTF. CDR3 nucleotide sequence: TGTGCCAGCAGCGCCGACAGCTATGGCTACACCTTC. Based on the CDR3 plus reference TRBV11-1 and TRBJ1-2, the full variable domain is EAEVAQSPRYKITEKSQAVAFWCDPISGHATLYWYRQILGQGPELLVQFQDESVVDDSQLPKDRFSAERLKGVDSTLKIQPAELGDSAMYLCASSADSYGYTFGSGTRLTVV.

Turning to this clonotype: The junction departs from germline at one end; a sequencing error may be responsible. The rearrangement joins TRBV6-1 to TRBJ2-2; unclear D gene. Per germline, CDR1 MNHNS and CDR2 SASEGT. This CDR3 contains 15 residues. CDR3 residues: CASAPGVGATGELFF. As DNA, the CDR3 is TGCGCCAGCGCCCCTGGGGTAGGAGCCACCGGGGAGCTGTTTTTT.

This clonotype was seen many times. The V gene is TRBV2, the J gene TRBJ2-1; 7 nucleotides align to TRBD2. The CDR3 has 13 amino acids. Trimming cost V 6 bases and J 3 bases; bases outside gene matches: 2. Germline V gives CDR1 SNHLY, CDR2 FYNNEI. CDR3 amino acids: CASSGRYYNEQFF. The CDR3 DNA is TGTGCCAGCAGCGGGAGGTACTACAATGAGCAGTTCTTC.

This clonotype was observed many times. This chain connects TRBV19 to TRBJ1-1, with D unclear. The V end lost 5 bases, the J end lost 4 bases, and 14 bases lay between the germline ends. The CDR3 has 14 residues. CDR1 is LNHDA and CDR2 is SQIVND in the germline V gene (reference sequence). For the CDR3, the DNA is TGTGCCAGTAGTCTGACCCTGGCTGGCACTGAAGCTTTCTTT. Translation: CASSLTLAGTEAFF.

This clonotype appeared many times. The chain carries TRBV7-9 and TRBJ1-5, with 9 bases aligning to TRBD1. The V gene end was trimmed by 2 bases and the J gene end by 4 bases; junction bases not matched to a gene: 15. This CDR3 has 19 amino acids. Germline V gene data show CDR1 as SEHNR and CDR2 as FQNEAQ (reference sequence). DNA for the CDR3: TGTGCCAGCAGCTTAATGGGTTCGGGGACAGGGTGGAAAAATCAGCCCCAGCATTTT. Encoded protein: CASSLMGSGTGWKNQPQHF.

This clonotype appeared many times. The chain employs TRBV6-1 and TRBJ2-7; D is perhaps TRBD1 or TRBD2 (5 bases each). CDR3 length: 17 amino acids. Germline V gives CDR1 MNHNS, CDR2 SASEGT. Deletions cut 4 bases from V and 4 bases from J, with 23 bases between. The CDR3 DNA is TGTGCCAGCAGTGGGGCGCGGTCCAGAGGGGCGTCGTACGAGCAGTACTTC. Residues: CASSGARSRGASYEQYF.

Comments on this clonotype: Relative to the germline gene, one junction end is altered; a read error may explain this. The rearrangement uses TRBV6-2 or TRBV6-3 and TRBJ2-7; TRBD2 matches 11 bases. CDR1 and CDR2 (germline): MNHEY, SVGEGT. This CDR3 comprises 14 residues. CDR3 sequence reads: CACSSASGRKEQYF. CDR3 sequence (DNA): TGTGCCTGCAGTTCGGCTAGCGGGAGGAAGGAGCAGTACTTC.

The V gene is TRBV4-2, the J gene TRBJ2-5; tentatively, D is TRBD2 (5 bases). This CDR3 region has 15 residues. Per the germline V gene, CDR1 is LGHNA and CDR2 is YNFKEQ. The V end was cut by 4 bases, the J end by 7 bases, with 19 bases between. The CDR3 spells CASSRLRTGDSTQYF. For the CDR3, the DNA is TGTGCCAGCAGCCGACTGCGGACTGGAGATTCGACCCAGTACTTC.

This clonotype occurred many times. This rearrangement joins TRBV12-3 or TRBV12-4 to TRBJ1-6; 11 bases map to TRBD1. This CDR3 is built from 14 residues. V lost 4 bases and J lost 8; bases outside the gene matches: 1. In DNA form, the CDR3 reads TGTGCCAGCAGTTGGGACAGGGGGTATTCACCCCTCCACTTT. It is translated as CASSWDRGYSPLHF.